This T cell receptor beta chain was recorded in a study of identical twins. The study, taken as a whole, reports: Beta out-of-frame sequences showed weaker excess twin sharing. Abundant cord blood beta clonotypes carried fewer insertions; memory repertoires showed none. Cross-sectional statistical analysis, not tracking of the same donors, underpinned the conclusions.

Healthy Caucasian donors formed the entire cohort. Notes on this clonotype: Its antigen is undetermined. Its ends do not fully match the called genes, so a read error is possible.

A single record per CDR3 protein comes from TCRdb applying MiXCR to the 5' RACE reads. Found here are 1.5 million to 2 million distinct CDR3 sequences, about 32% of them singletons; the top ten hold approximately 0.25%. Germline assignment: CDR1 SGHRS and CDR2 YFSETQ. This CDR3 has 11 residues. Sequencing was performed on cord blood. J is TRBJ2-3 and V is TRBV5-1; D unresolved. This receptor was obtained from a newborn girl in good health. The CDR3 DNA sequence: TGCGCCAGCAGCTTGTTAGATACGCGGTATTTT. Translating it yields CASSLLDTRYF.